These 15 T cell receptor gamma chains were all obtained from the same sample, sequenced in a study of human gamma delta and Vdelta1 T cells. TCRdb re-called the PCR reads using CATT. The table has almost 3,000 gamma-chain clones, 5% to 5.5% seen once. The specimen was naive CD27+ Vdelta1 gamma-delta T cells from blood. The receptors were gathered from a human donor in good health.

This clone counts as medium-sized. The chain carries TRGV9 and TRGJ1 or TRGJ2. The trim removed 6 bases at V and 5 bases at J, leaving 10 bases unmatched. The CDR3 consists of 13 residues. Germline V CDR1 and CDR2: GITISATS, ISYDGTV (reference sequence). The CDR3 loop reads CALWSQHNYKKLF. Written as DNA, the CDR3 is TGTGCCTTGTGGAGCCAACACAATTATAAGAAACTCTTT.

The V gene call reads TRGV5; no J gene was called. Per the germline V gene, CDR1 is VINAFY and CDR2 is YDVSNSKD. The CDR3 totals 13 residues. The CDR3 loop is CATWDWARGKKIF. Here the CDR3 DNA reads TGTGCCACCTGGGACTGGGCAAGGGGAAAGAAGATATTT.

About this clone itself: A read error likely explains this, since a far larger clone differs by one base. This CDR3 is also generated by other DNA sequences in the sample. This sequence joins TRGV9 and TRGJ1 or TRGJ2. Looked up from germline, CDR1 is GITISATS and CDR2 is ISYDGTV (reference sequence). CDR3 length equals 12 residues. Written as DNA, the CDR3 is TGTGCCTTGTGGGAGGCATATTATAAGAAACTATTT. Protein sequence: CALWEAYYKKLF.

On this clone: TCRdb's entry gives the protein of a much larger clone, which mismatches this DNA's translation at residue 7, likely from a read error; the protein reported here is translated from the DNA. The rearrangement links TRGV2 to TRGJ1 or TRGJ2. J lost 12 bases, V lost 1 base, and 6 bases had no gene match. The germline V gene has CDR1 EGSNGY and CDR2 YDSYNSKV. The CDR3 runs to 11 residues. DNA for the CDR3: TGTGCCACCTGGGACGGTGTGAGGAAACTCTTT. Its protein is CATWDGVRKLF.

This clone appeared a few times. For this DNA, TCRdb reports the protein of a much larger clone, which diverges at residues 6 and 7, most likely from a read error; the protein presented here is translated directly from the DNA. Other DNA sequences in this specimen translate into the identical CDR3. The V and J genes are TRGV5 and TRGJ1 or TRGJ2. Germline CDR1 is VINAFY and CDR2 is YDVSNSKD. V dropped 3 bases and J dropped 6; count of bases not matched to a gene: 8. This CDR3 has 13 amino acids. CDR3 residues: CATWDWVRYKKLF. CDR3 nucleotides: TGTGCCACCTGGGACTGGGTACGTTATAAGAAACTCTTT.

By sample fraction, this clone is medium-sized. This chain uses TRGV3 with TRGJ1 or TRGJ2. Germline V gene data show CDR1 as VTNTFY and CDR2 as YDVSTARD (reference sequence). CDR3 size: 11 residues. Losses at the gene ends were 4 bases for V and 12 bases for J; bases not matched to a gene: 9. The CDR3 region is CATWEFPRKLF. The CDR3 bases are TGTGCCACCTGGGAATTCCCTAGGAAACTCTTT.

This clone was detected only a few times. A read error is the likely source, as a far larger clone sits one nucleotide away. Other DNA sequences of this sample code for an identical CDR3. The J gene is TRGJ1 or TRGJ2, the V gene TRGV9. The CDR3 sequence is 11 residues long. The germline CDR1 and CDR2 sequences are GITISATS and ISYDGTV (reference sequence). With 0 bases clipped from V and 10 bases from J, the junction kept 3 bases outside the gene matches. CDR3 sequence reads: CALWEVYKKLF. The CDR3 DNA follows: TGTGCCTTGTGGGAGGTGTACAAGAAACTCTTT.

This clone turned up a few times. A far larger clone is a single base away, which makes a read error likely. Other DNA sequences in the same sample also yield this CDR3. J is TRGJ1 or TRGJ2 and V is TRGV9. The CDR3 totals 14 residues. Trimming removed 0 bases from V and 4 bases from J; junction bases left unmatched: 6. Germline loops: CDR1 GITISATS, CDR2 ISYDGTV (reference sequence). DNA of the CDR3: TGTGCCTTGTGGGAGGTGACGGGGTATTATAAGAAACTCTTT. Residues: CALWEVTGYYKKLF.

There are a few counts of this clone. Germline and junction disagree at one end, which may indicate a read error. The rearrangement uses TRGV8 and TRGJ1 or TRGJ2. CDR1 is VENAVY and CDR2 is YDSYNSRV in the germline V gene. The CDR3 contains 14 residues. CDR3 protein: CATWERWGYYKKIF. The DNA of the CDR3 is TGTGCCACCTGGGAACGATGGGGTTATTATAAGAAAATATTT.

By share of the sample, this clone is hyperexpanded. In the same sample, other DNA sequences code for this CDR3. V usage is TRGV9 and J usage is TRGJ1 or TRGJ2. CDR3 size: 12 residues. V trimming: 9 bases; J trimming: 0 bases; junction bases outside the gene matches: 5. Germline V lookup: CDR1 GITISATS, CDR2 ISYDGTV (reference sequence). CDR3 nucleotides: TGTGCCTTGGAGGTGAATTATTATAAGAAACTCTTT. The encoded protein is CALEVNYYKKLF.

A word on this clone: The translated DNA and TCRdb's protein are not identical at residue 4; the protein here was translated from the DNA. This chain joins TRGV9 and TRGJ1 or TRGJ2. V shed 7 bases, J shed 7 bases, and the junction held 7 bases outside the gene matches. The germline V gene has CDR1 GITISATS and CDR2 ISYDGTV (reference sequence). This CDR3 spans 11 amino acids. DNA of the CDR3: TGTGCCTTGTGTGAACGATATAAGAAACTCTTT. Translated, it gives CALCERYKKLF.

This clone was detected a few times. A single base is all that separates this from a far larger clone, so a read error is likely. Other nucleotide sequences from this sample produce the same CDR3. The V and J genes are TRGV5 and TRGJ1 or TRGJ2. Since TCRdb gives no J gene, matching the DNA to germline was used here to assign it. Trimming at V came to 0 bases and at J to 9 bases, leaving 8 bases not matched to a gene. The germline V gene has CDR1 VINAFY and CDR2 YDVSNSKD. CDR3 length: 13 residues. The chain's CDR3 is CATWDRRGLKKLF. CDR3 coding DNA: TGTGCCACCTGGGACAGGCGTGGTCTTAAGAAACTCTTT.

The rearrangement uses TRGV3 and TRGJP2. The J gene comes from matching the DNA to germline here; TCRdb lacks it. The J segment lost 4 bases and the V segment lost 0 bases, leaving 8 bases of the junction unmatched. In germline, CDR1 is VTNTFY, CDR2 YDVSTARD (reference sequence). The CDR3 contains 16 residues. The CDR3 loop reads CATWDRQVASDWIKTF. CDR3 nucleotide sequence: TGTGCCACCTGGGACAGGCAGGTTGCTAGTGATTGGATCAAGACGTTT.

The chain is built from TRGV9 and TRGJ1 or TRGJ2. The J gene was not available in TCRdb and was assigned here by matching the DNA to germline segments. From germline, CDR1 is GITISATS and CDR2 ISYDGTV (reference sequence). V lost 4 bases to trimming and J lost 4 bases; unmatched junction nucleotides: 10. The CDR3 has 14 residues. The DNA of the CDR3 is TGTGCCTTGTGGGATCCATCCTTCTATTATAAGAAACTCTTT. Encoded protein: CALWDPSFYYKKLF.

This clone qualifies as medium-sized. This chain links TRGV5 with TRGJ1 or TRGJ2. The V gene end was trimmed by 5 bases and the J gene end by 1 base; junction bases not matched to a gene: 5. This CDR3 comprises 13 residues. CDR1 is VINAFY and CDR2 is YDVSNSKD in the germline V gene. The CDR3 coding sequence is TGTGCCACCTGGGGGCATAATTATTATAAGAAACTCTTT. Its protein product is CATWGHNYYKKLF.